These 18 T cell receptor beta chains came from one sample sequenced in a study of T cells after yellow fever vaccination. In TCRdb, the 5' RACE reads were re-called with MiXCR into one record per CDR3 protein. The data contain 350,000 to 450,000 distinct CDR3 sequences, over 5% of them singletons. This specimen was PBMCs, taken 5 days after the yellow fever booster vaccination. Source of these receptors: a man in his thirties or forties who received the YFV17D yellow fever vaccine.

The chain links TRBV6-2 or TRBV6-3 to TRBJ2-4; weak D call: TRBD1 (5 bases). Looked up from germline, CDR1 is MNHEY and CDR2 is SVGEGT. V gave up 2 bases and J gave up 0 bases, with 14 bases separating them. The length of the CDR3 is 17 residues. The CDR3 here is CASSYLMTAIAKNIQYF. The CDR3 bases are TGTGCCAGCAGTTACCTCATGACAGCTATAGCCAAAAACATTCAGTACTTC.

This clonotype appeared many times. This chain connects TRBV5-5 to TRBJ1-4; D gene unclear. The CDR3 is 12 amino acids. V was pared by 2 bases and J by 10 bases, with 9 bases between. Germline CDR1 and CDR2: SGHKS and YYEKEE (reference sequence). CDR3 nucleotides: TGTGCCAGCAGCTTCGAGGGCGGAAAACTGTTTTTT. Translated, it gives CASSFEGGKLFF.

J is TRBJ2-2 and V is TRBV12-5; TRBD2 aligns across 8 bases. Germline trimming cut 6 bases from V and 3 bases from J; bases unmatched to any gene: 6. Germline CDR1 reads LGHNT; CDR2 reads FRNRAP. The CDR3 is 15 amino acids. CDR3 DNA sequence: TGTGCTAGTGGCCTCACTAGCGGCTACACCGGGGAGCTGTTTTTT. It encodes CASGLTSGYTGELFF.

This clonotype appeared a few times. This chain uses TRBV30 with TRBJ2-7, with TRBD1 identical over 10 bases. The CDR3 spans 13 residues. Germline V CDR1 and CDR2: GTSNPN, SVGIG (reference sequence). V shed 3 bases, J shed 5 bases, and the junction held 4 bases outside the gene matches. CDR3 bases: TGTGCCTGGAGCGGGACAGGGGCCCACGAGCAGTACTTC. This gives the protein CAWSGTGAHEQYF.

This clonotype was counted ten times or more. The chain combines TRBV10-3 with TRBJ2-2; maybe TRBD2 (6 bases). The CDR3 sequence is 12 residues long. Trimming removed 4 bases at V and 7 bases at J, with 7 bases between. Germline-derived CDR1 and CDR2 are ENHRY and SYGVKD. Here the CDR3 DNA reads TGTGCCATCAGTGTGACTAGCGGGGAGCTGTTTTTT. Translated, it gives CAISVTSGELFF.

This clonotype was seen ten or more times. The chain has TRBV7-2 and TRBJ2-1; no definite D call. The CDR3 extends over 12 amino acids. The V end lost 1 base, the J end lost 5 bases, and 3 bases lay between the germline ends. Germline V gives CDR1 SGHTA, CDR2 FQGNSA. CDR3 amino acids: CASSLVHNEQFF. CDR3 bases: TGTGCCAGCAGCTTAGTCCACAATGAGCAGTTCTTC.

This clonotype showed up many times. The rearrangement joins TRBV20-1 to TRBJ2-7, with D possibly matching TRBD2 (6 bases). V gave up 0 bases and J gave up 2 bases, with 11 bases separating them. Germline assignment: CDR1 DFQATT and CDR2 SNEGSKA (reference sequence). This CDR3 has 14 amino acids. DNA for the CDR3: TGCAGTGCTAGAGATCGGGGGAAAACCTACGAGCAGTACTTC. Protein product: CSARDRGKTYEQYF.

This chain uses TRBV20-1 with TRBJ2-7, with TRBD2 as a possible D gene (6 bases). Trimming stripped 3 bases from V and 2 bases from J, with 14 bases between. The CDR3 is 14 amino acids. CDR1 is DFQATT, CDR2 SNEGSKA, per germline (reference sequence). Written as DNA, the CDR3 is TGCAGTGCTAGGCCGGGACGGGGGACCTACGAGCAGTACTTC. Residues: CSARPGRGTYEQYF.

This clonotype was detected many times. The J gene is TRBJ2-2, the V gene TRBV5-1, with D perhaps TRBD2 (5 bases). The V end lost 1 base, the J end lost 4 bases, and 8 bases lay between the germline ends. The CDR3 has 14 amino acids. Germline V gene lookup returns CDR1 SGHRS and CDR2 YFSETQ. The CDR3 DNA follows: TGCGCCAGCAGCTTGCCCACTAGCACCGGGGAGCTGTTTTTT. Translating gives CASSLPTSTGELFF.

This clonotype was observed at least ten times. V gene TRBV5-5 combines with J gene TRBJ1-1; 9 nucleotides line up with TRBD1. The CDR3 consists of 17 residues. Germline values: CDR1 SGHKS, CDR2 YYEKEE (reference sequence). The trim removed 4 bases at V and 10 bases at J, leaving 20 bases unmatched. Here the CDR3 DNA reads TGTGCCAGCAGCCCTGGGGGACAGGGTGGTGCCTTAATCGGAGCTTTCTTT. Translation gives CASSPGGQGGALIGAFF.

This clonotype appeared a few times. V usage is TRBV28 and J usage is TRBJ1-5, with a possible D match to TRBD1 (5 bases). V was shortened by 7 bases and J by 3 bases, with 13 bases between the two germline ends. Looked up from germline, CDR1 is MDHEN and CDR2 is SYDVKM. The CDR3 contains 14 residues. This CDR3 is CASTTTGPNQPQHF. CDR3 bases: TGTGCCAGCACAACGACGGGGCCCAATCAGCCCCAGCATTTT.

This clonotype was seen at least ten times. This sequence joins TRBV5-1 and TRBJ1-4; 7 bases align to TRBD1. The germline V gene encodes CDR1 SGHRS and CDR2 YFSETQ. This CDR3 contains 14 residues. V lost 3 bases and J lost 2; bases outside the gene matches: 1. CDR3 sequence: CASSSQGTNEKLFF. CDR3 nucleotides: TGCGCCAGCAGCTCACAGGGGACTAATGAAAAACTGTTTTTT.

The rearrangement links TRBV25-1 to TRBJ1-5; tentative D call: TRBD1 (5 bases). V gave up 9 bases and J gave up 5 bases, with 14 bases separating them. In germline, CDR1 is MGHDK, CDR2 SYGVNS. This CDR3 spans 13 amino acids. This CDR3 reads CASSGNQHQPQHF. As DNA, the CDR3 is TGTGCCAGTTCAGGGAACCAGCATCAGCCCCAGCATTTT.

This clonotype was counted a few times. The chain uses TRBV6-1 and TRBJ2-3; D is possibly TRBD1 (5 bases). Deletions cut 6 bases from V and 4 bases from J, with 26 bases between. Germline lookup yields CDR1 MNHNS and CDR2 SASEGT. The CDR3 totals 18 residues. The CDR3 is CASSPREGQGPEADTQYF. CDR3 bases: TGTGCCAGCAGCCCTAGGGAAGGGCAGGGTCCCGAGGCAGATACGCAGTATTTT.

This clonotype was observed at least ten times. V is TRBV5-1 and J is TRBJ1-1, with D possibly being TRBD1 (5 bases). The V gene's germline CDR1 is SGHRS and CDR2 YFSETQ. The V end lost 4 bases, the J end lost 4 bases, and 17 bases lay between the germline ends. This CDR3 spans 15 amino acids. The CDR3 is CASSLGLPGGTEAFF. CDR3 nucleotides: TGCGCCAGCAGCCTGGGACTCCCGGGGGGCACTGAAGCTTTCTTT.

This clonotype was found a few times. J is TRBJ2-3 and V is TRBV15, with 8 bases lining up with TRBD2. V gave up 1 base and J gave up 1 base; unmatched junction bases: 7. Germline CDR1 is LNHNV and CDR2 is YYDKDF (reference sequence). The CDR3 has 17 amino acids. The CDR3 sequence: CATSRVPILAGTDTQYF. The CDR3 DNA is TGTGCCACCAGCAGAGTACCAATACTAGCGGGCACAGATACGCAGTATTTT.

The V call is TRBV5-4, the J call TRBJ2-3; D possibly corresponds to TRBD1 (5 bases). Trimming cost V 2 bases and J 4 bases, with 8 bases left between them. Germline CDR1 is SGHNT and CDR2 is YYREEE (reference sequence). The CDR3 is 13 residues long. The CDR3 coding sequence is TGTGCCAGCAGCTTCAACAGGCCAGATACGCAGTATTTT. Protein: CASSFNRPDTQYF.

About this clonotype: A read error may account for a junction end that differs from germline. The chain couples TRBV15 to TRBJ2-7; 7 bases fit TRBD1. The CDR3 runs 14 residues. CDR1 is LNHNV, CDR2 YYDKDF, per germline (reference sequence). The CDR3 loop is CATSRDRSSYEQHF. The CDR3 nucleotides read TGTGCCACCAGCAGGGACAGGAGCTCCTACGAGCAGCACTTC.